These 25 T cell receptor beta chains came from one sample sequenced in a study of blood T cell repertoires in COVID-19 (dated by TCRdb to between 2020 and 2021). Receptors were amplified or captured by the immunoSEQ multiplex PCR assay. TCRdb holds this immuneACCESS table with in-frame rearrangements only. Some clones are missing; in checked studies, unresolved V genes explain under half, and the rest has no known cause. This sample holds 100,000 to 150,000 clones; over 75% were observed only once. The ten top clones hold just over 6.5% of the sample. The sequenced material came from peripheral blood. All receptors come from an elderly man with active or convalescent COVID-19.

The rearrangement uses TRBV7-2 and TRBJ2-7; 9 nucleotides align to TRBD2. Germline-derived CDR1 and CDR2 are SGHTA and FQGNSA. The CDR3 runs 17 residues. Losses at the gene ends were 1 base for V and 5 bases for J; bases not matched to a gene: 12. This chain's CDR3 is CASSLVPQAGGIDEQYF. For the CDR3, the DNA is TGTGCCAGCAGCTTAGTTCCCCAAGCGGGAGGTATCGACGAGCAGTACTTC.

This clone was recorded only once. The chain uses TRBV11-3 and TRBJ1-1, with D possibly TRBD1 on 6 matching bases. V lost 0 bases, J lost 8 bases, and 10 bases lay in between. This CDR3 spans 13 amino acids. Per germline, CDR1 SGHNT and CDR2 YENEEA. CDR3 loop: CASSLETGMEAFF. The CDR3, as DNA: TGTGCCAGCAGCTTAGAAACAGGGATGGAAGCTTTCTTT.

This chain uses TRBV5-1 with TRBJ1-2, with 11 bases fitting TRBD1. The CDR3 totals 15 residues. Germline CDR1 is SGHRS and CDR2 is YFSETQ. Trimming cost V 4 bases and J 4 bases; bases outside gene matches: 6. CDR3 residues: CASSQAGQGVYGYTF. As DNA, the CDR3 is TGCGCCAGCAGCCAAGCGGGACAGGGGGTCTATGGCTACACCTTC. Variable domain in full (rest from reference TRBV5-1 and TRBJ1-2): KAGVTQTPRYLIKTRGQQVTLSCSPISGHRSVSWYQQTPGQGLQFLFEYFSETQRNKGNFPGRFSGRQFSNSRSEMNVSTLELGDSALYLCASSQAGQGVYGYTFGSGTRLTVV.

The chain is built from TRBV7-3 and TRBJ2-5; 7 bases fit TRBD1. CDR1 and CDR2 from the germline V gene are SGHTA and FQGTGA. With V trimmed by 4 bases and J by 1 base, 3 bases remained unmatched. This CDR3 contains 14 residues. In nucleotides, the CDR3 is TGTGCCAGCAGCTCGACAGGGCCCCAAGAGACCCAGTACTTC. Encoded protein: CASSSTGPQETQYF.

This clone has just one count. The chain employs TRBV24-1 and TRBJ2-2, with 8 bases identical to TRBD1. This CDR3 is built from 20 residues. Germline loops: CDR1 KGHDR, CDR2 SFDVKD. J was trimmed by 2 bases and V by 5 bases; bases with no gene match: 18. CDR3 coding DNA: TGTGCCACCAGTGCGGGACAGGCGACCCCCTCACAAATAAACACCGGGGAGCTGTTTTTT. This translates into CATSAGQATPSQINTGELFF.

The chain uses TRBV18 and TRBJ1-6; D is unresolved. V lost 2 bases, J lost 0 bases, and 8 bases lay in between. The CDR3 has 16 amino acids. CDR1 is KGHSH, CDR2 LQKENI, per germline. CDR3 residues: CASSPWESSYNSPLHF. CDR3 coding DNA: TGTGCCAGCTCACCATGGGAGAGCTCCTATAATTCACCCCTCCACTTT.

This rearrangement joins TRBV5-1 to TRBJ2-1; 7 bases agree with TRBD2. This CDR3 has 14 amino acids. V lost 0 bases, J lost 3 bases, and 0 bases stayed unmatched. CDR1 and CDR2 from the germline V gene are SGHRS and YFSETQ. In DNA, the CDR3 is TGCGCCAGCAGCTTGGGCGGGGGCTACAATGAGCAGTTCTTC. Amino acids: CASSLGGGYNEQFF.

The rearrangement joins TRBV15 to TRBJ1-4; tentatively, D is TRBD1 (6 bases). Trimming left V 3 bases short and J 4 bases short, with 12 bases between. The CDR3 has 15 amino acids. Germline V gene data show CDR1 as LNHNV and CDR2 as YYDKDF (reference sequence). The CDR3 coding sequence is TGTGCCACCAGCAGGGACAGCGGATATAATGAAAAACTGTTTTTT. Encoded protein: CATSRDSGYNEKLFF.

V is TRBV6-6 and J is TRBJ2-1; 11 bases agree with TRBD2. CDR3 length: 14 amino acids. Per the germline V gene, CDR1 is MNHNY and CDR2 is SVGAGI (reference sequence). V was clipped by 5 bases and J by 9 bases; unmatched bases: 6. The CDR3 DNA sequence: TGTGCCAGCAGTCGACTAGCGGGATCGGCTGAGCAGTTCTTC. This translates into CASSRLAGSAEQFF.

The chain uses TRBV15 and TRBJ1-3; D may be TRBD1 (6 bases). V gave up 5 bases and J gave up 1 base, with 15 bases separating them. CDR1 is LNHNV, CDR2 YYDKDF, per germline (reference sequence). This CDR3 has 16 residues. CDR3 region: CATSARDISSGNTIYF. The CDR3 coding sequence is TGTGCCACCAGCGCCCGGGACATCTCTTCTGGAAACACCATATATTTT.

The chain is built from TRBV7-9 and TRBJ2-2; D not resolved. The CDR3 is made up of 13 amino acids. The germline CDR1 and CDR2 sequences are SEHNR and FQNEAQ (reference sequence). V lost 4 bases and J 2 bases, leaving 5 bases between the germline ends. The CDR3 DNA is TGTGCCAGCAGCTCCTCCAACACCGGGGAGCTGTTTTTT. Its translation is CASSSSNTGELFF.

In its sample, this clone was seen once. The chain uses TRBV12-3 or TRBV12-4 and TRBJ2-4, with a tentative D call TRBD1 (6 bases). Trimming removed 6 bases at V and 7 bases at J, with 10 bases between. The CDR3 is made up of 12 amino acids. The CDR3 nucleotides read TGTGCCAGCAGGATTCAGGGGAACATTCAGTACTTC. Translated: CASRIQGNIQYF.

In nucleotides, the CDR3 is TGTGCCTGGAGTCCCGGGAGCTCCTACGAGCAGTACTTC. Its translation is CAWSPGSSYEQYF. The chain combines TRBV30 with TRBJ2-7; possibly TRBD2 for D (6 bases). Per germline, CDR1 GTSNPN and CDR2 SVGIG (reference sequence). The CDR3 is made up of 13 amino acids. V lost 2 bases to trimming and J lost 0 bases, with 8 bases between them.

This chain uses TRBV2 with TRBJ1-1; the D is unclear. V dropped 4 bases and J dropped 1 base, with 7 bases sitting between them. The CDR3 length is 13 residues. CDR1 and CDR2 (germline): SNHLY, FYNNEI. The CDR3 region has the DNA TGTGCCAGCAGTGTCCTAGAGAACACTGAAGCTTTCTTT. Translated, it gives CASSVLENTEAFF.

The chain recombines TRBV5-1 with TRBJ1-4; perhaps TRBD1 as D (5 bases). The CDR3 contains 14 residues. The germline V gene has CDR1 SGHRS and CDR2 YFSETQ. The V end was cut by 4 bases, the J end by 7 bases, with 14 bases between. The CDR3 DNA reads as TGCGCCAGCAGCAGGGAGGGGCGGGGTGAAAAACTGTTTTTT. This encodes CASSREGRGEKLFF.

This chain joins TRBV11-2 and TRBJ2-5, with TRBD2 matching 12 bases. Per germline, CDR1 SGHAT and CDR2 FQNNGV. The V gene end was trimmed by 5 bases and the J gene end by 0 bases; junction bases not matched to a gene: 4. The CDR3 spans 16 residues. The DNA for the CDR3 is TGTGCCAGCAGCCAAGGGACTAGCGGGTACCAAGAGACCCAGTACTTC. Residues: CASSQGTSGYQETQYF.

This clone appeared once. The V and J genes are TRBV30 and TRBJ1-2; D gene ambiguous. Germline V gives CDR1 GTSNPN, CDR2 SVGIG (reference sequence). Trimming pared 0 bases from V and 1 base from J, leaving 12 bases between. The CDR3 length is 15 residues. In DNA, the CDR3 is TGTGCCTGGAGTGTATCCAGATACATTAACTATGGCTACACCTTC. It translates to CAWSVSRYINYGYTF.

The chain uses TRBV11-2 and TRBJ2-2; D call uncertain. V lost 0 bases and J lost 2, with 13 bases in between. There are 17 residues in the CDR3. Germline lookup yields CDR1 SGHAT and CDR2 FQNNGV. CDR3 sequence reads: CASSLELVGSNTGELFF. The CDR3 coding sequence is TGTGCCAGCAGCTTAGAGCTGGTTGGTAGCAACACCGGGGAGCTGTTTTTT.

The V and J genes are TRBV18 and TRBJ1-1, with a possible D match to TRBD1 (5 bases). The germline V gene encodes CDR1 KGHSH and CDR2 LQKENI. The CDR3 consists of 16 residues. The V end was cut by 3 bases, the J end by 3 bases, with 17 bases between. CDR3 in amino acids: CASSPPTPGEDTEAFF. The CDR3 coding sequence is TGTGCCAGCTCACCTCCGACCCCGGGGGAAGACACTGAAGCTTTCTTT. The full variable domain, its missing parts supplied by reference TRBV18 and TRBJ1-1, is NAGVMQNPRHLVRRRGQEARLRCSPMKGHSHVYWYRQLPEEGLKFMVYLQKENIIDESGMPKERFSAEFPKEGPSILRIQQVVRGDSAAYFCASSPPTPGEDTEAFFGQGTRLTVV.

This sequence joins TRBV5-4 and TRBJ1-2; D remains unclear. The germline V and J ends were trimmed by 1 base and 4 bases, with 23 bases remaining between them. The CDR3 runs 18 residues. Germline assignment: CDR1 SGHNT and CDR2 YYREEE (reference sequence). CDR3 sequence reads: CASSLSSRITLRVYGYTF. In DNA, the CDR3 is TGTGCCAGCAGCTTGTCTTCCCGAATTACCTTGCGAGTCTATGGCTACACCTTC.

This clone was seen only a few times. This sequence joins TRBV15 and TRBJ1-1; D is undetermined. There are 14 residues in the CDR3. The ends were cut back, 0 bases at V and 1 base at J, with 6 bases in the middle. Per the germline V gene, CDR1 is LNHNV and CDR2 is YYDKDF (reference sequence). In nucleotides, the CDR3 is TGTGCCACCAGCAGAGATTCGGGGAACACTGAAGCTTTCTTT. Its translation is CATSRDSGNTEAFF.

This clone was seen a single time. This chain connects TRBV7-2 to TRBJ2-2; 9 bases are a match to TRBD1. This CDR3 has 15 residues. V gave up 5 bases and J gave up 6 bases; unmatched junction bases: 7. Looked up from germline, CDR1 is SGHTA and CDR2 is FQGNSA. The CDR3 bases are TGTGCCAGCAGCACCCGACAGGGGGGGGCCGGGGAGCTGTTTTTT. It codes for CASSTRQGGAGELFF. The full variable domain, with the rest looked up from reference TRBV7-2 and TRBJ2-2, is GAGVSQSPSNKVTEKGKDVELRCDPISGHTALYWYRQSLGQGLEFLIYFQGNSAPDKSGLPSDRFSAERTGGSVSTLTIQRTQQEDSAVYLCASSTRQGGAGELFFGEGSRLTVL.

The rearrangement links TRBV19 to TRBJ1-5; 7 bases line up with TRBD1. The trim removed 1 base at V and 2 bases at J, leaving 2 bases unmatched. Per germline, CDR1 LNHDA and CDR2 SQIVND (reference sequence). The CDR3 has 15 amino acids. In DNA form, the CDR3 reads TGTGCCAGTAGTATAGGGACAGGACGCAATCAGCCCCAGCATTTT. This codes for CASSIGTGRNQPQHF.

The V call is TRBV9, the J call TRBJ1-3, with D unclear. The CDR3 is 16 residues long. Per the germline V gene, CDR1 is SGDLS and CDR2 is YYNGEE. V dropped 4 bases and J dropped 0 bases, with 14 bases sitting between them. The CDR3 sequence is CASSPQSHLSGNTIYF. The CDR3 region has the DNA TGTGCCAGCAGCCCCCAATCACACCTCTCTGGAAACACCATATATTTT.

This clone was observed a single time. This chain connects TRBV19 to TRBJ2-3; 8 bases match TRBD1. Unmatched junction bases numbered 4, after V lost 4 bases and J lost 1 base. The CDR3 runs to 15 residues. Germline values: CDR1 LNHDA, CDR2 SQIVND (reference sequence). In DNA form, the CDR3 reads TGTGCCAGTAGTAAGGACAGGGAACGCACAGATACGCAGTATTTT. It is translated as CASSKDRERTDTQYF.